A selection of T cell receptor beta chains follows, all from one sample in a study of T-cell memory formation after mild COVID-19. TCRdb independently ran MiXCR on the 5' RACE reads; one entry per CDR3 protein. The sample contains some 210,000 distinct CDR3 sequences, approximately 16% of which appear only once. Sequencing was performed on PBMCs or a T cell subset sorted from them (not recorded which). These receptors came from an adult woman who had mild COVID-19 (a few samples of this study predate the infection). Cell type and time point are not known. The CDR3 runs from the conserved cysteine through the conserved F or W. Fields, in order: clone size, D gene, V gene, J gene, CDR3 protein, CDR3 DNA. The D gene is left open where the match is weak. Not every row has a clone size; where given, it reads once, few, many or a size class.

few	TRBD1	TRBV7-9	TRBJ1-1	CASSRGTGTEAFF	TGTGCCAGCAGCCGCGGGACAGGCACTGAAGCTTTCTTT
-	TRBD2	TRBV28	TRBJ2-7	CASSPWTSIPYEQYF	TGTGCCAGCAGTCCCTGGACTAGTATCCCCTACGAGCAGTACTTC
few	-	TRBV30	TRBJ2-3	CAWGMGTDTQYF	TGTGCCTGGGGTATGGGCACAGATACGCAGTATTTT
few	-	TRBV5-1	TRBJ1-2	CASSLDSYGYTF	TGCGCCAGCAGTCTGGACAGCTATGGCTACACCTTC
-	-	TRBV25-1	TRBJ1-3	CASSRYGSGRRGGNTIYF	TGTGCCAGCAGTCGTTACGGGTCGGGACGAAGAGGGGGAAACACCATATATTTT
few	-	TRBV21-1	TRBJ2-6	CASSKVDWREVDSGANVLTF	TGTGCCAGCAGCAAAGTGGATTGGCGGGAGGTTGACTCTGGGGCCAACGTCCTGACTTTC
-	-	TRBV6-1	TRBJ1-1	CASRRETVAEAFF	TGTGCCAGCAGAAGAGAGACAGTAGCTGAAGCTTTCTTT
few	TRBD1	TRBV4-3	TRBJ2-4	CASSMGTVQYF	TGCGCCAGCAGCATGGGGACAGTTCAGTACTTC
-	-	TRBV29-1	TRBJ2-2	CSVRLGGSTGELFF	TGCAGCGTTAGACTAGGGGGCTCAACCGGGGAGCTGTTTTTT
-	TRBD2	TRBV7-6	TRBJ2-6	CASSPRGSSGANVLTF	TGTGCCAGCAGCCCCCGCGGGAGCTCTGGAGCCAACGTCCTGACTTTC
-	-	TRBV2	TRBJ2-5	CASTLTAYQETQYF	TGTGCCAGCACCCTAACAGCGTACCAAGAGACCCAGTACTTC
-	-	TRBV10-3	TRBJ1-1	CAISEIRNTEAFF	TGTGCCATCAGTGAGATCAGGAACACTGAAGCTTTCTTT
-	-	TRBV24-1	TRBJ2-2	CATSDLSPRSTGELFF	TGTGCCACCAGTGATTTGTCTCCTAGATCCACCGGGGAGCTGTTTTTT
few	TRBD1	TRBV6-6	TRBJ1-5	CASSSTGGNQPQHF	TGTGCCAGCAGTTCGACAGGGGGCAATCAGCCCCAGCATTTT
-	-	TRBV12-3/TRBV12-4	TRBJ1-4	CASSSSRDGEKLFF	TGTGCCAGCAGTTCATCCAGGGACGGTGAAAAACTGTTTTTT
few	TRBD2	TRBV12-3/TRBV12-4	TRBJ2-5	CASSFLAGGLQTQYF	TGTGCCAGCAGTTTCCTAGCGGGAGGCCTGCAGACCCAGTACTTC
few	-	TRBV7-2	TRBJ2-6	CASSPRRLSGANVLTF	TGTGCCAGCAGCCCAAGGAGGCTGTCTGGGGCCAACGTCCTGACTTTC
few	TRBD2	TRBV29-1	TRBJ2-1	CSVAGTSGSNEQFF	TGCAGCGTCGCCGGGACTAGCGGGAGCAATGAGCAGTTCTTC